A single sample gave rise to the 16 T cell receptor beta chains below, sequenced in a study of beta chain features in type 1 diabetes. Findings and caveats of the study: People with Type 1 diabetes carried modestly yet significantly shorter TCRB CDR3s in all four CD4+ subsets.

No cognate antigen is known for these TCRs. TCRB transcripts that were expressed got sequenced, as all of the isolated RNA had been reverse transcribed. Produced via immunoSEQ multiplex PCR; TCRdb's table is partial and in-frame only. The sample lists some 660,000 clones, over 12% occurring once. The sample consisted of naive CD4+ T cells from blood. The receptors here all came from a young man with type 1 diabetes.

This clone was counted only a few times. The genes are TRBV18 and TRBJ2-3, with D perhaps TRBD2 (7 bases). CDR1 is KGHSH, CDR2 LQKENI, per germline. This CDR3 has 16 amino acids. V dropped 0 bases and J dropped 1 base, with 11 bases sitting between them. The CDR3 DNA follows: TGTGCCAGCTCACCACCGGGGGGGGCCCGCACAGATACGCAGTATTTT. Protein product: CASSPPGGARTDTQYF.

This clone showed up just a few times. The chain employs TRBV7-9 and TRBJ1-6; D ambiguous. With 3 bases removed from V and 0 bases from J, the gap between germline ends came to 12 bases. There are 17 residues in the CDR3. From germline, CDR1 is SEHNR and CDR2 FQNEAQ (reference sequence). DNA for the CDR3: TGTGCCAGCAGCTTCACCGGGCAAAGCTCCTATAATTCACCCCTCCACTTT. Translating gives CASSFTGQSSYNSPLHF.

This clone was seen a few times. V is TRBV5-1 and J is TRBJ2-2, with a tentative D call TRBD1 (6 bases). The CDR3 length is 15 residues. CDR1 SGHRS and CDR2 YFSETQ come from the germline V gene. Trimming cost V 1 base and J 1 base, with 8 bases left between them. The CDR3 here is CASSLTGMNTGELFF. The CDR3 DNA follows: TGCGCCAGCAGCTTGACAGGGATGAACACCGGGGAGCTGTTTTTT.

This clone has only a few counts. This chain joins TRBV13 and TRBJ1-3; no firm D call. Germline values: CDR1 PRHDT, CDR2 FYEKMQ (reference sequence). The CDR3 is made up of 16 amino acids. Trimming took off 5 bases at V and 0 bases at J, with 14 bases between the two ends. In DNA form, the CDR3 reads TGTGCCAGCAGCCTCCTCCAGGCCTACTCTGGAAACACCATATATTTT. It codes for CASSLLQAYSGNTIYF.

This clone was seen a handful of times. The V and J genes are TRBV14 and TRBJ1-5; no reliable D call. The germline gives CDR1 SGHDN, CDR2 FVKESK. Trimming cost V 1 base and J 2 bases, with 12 bases left between them. The CDR3 contains 16 residues. The CDR3 here is CASSQGGQSGNQPQHF. The CDR3 DNA follows: TGTGCCAGCAGCCAAGGTGGCCAGTCCGGCAATCAGCCCCAGCATTTT. The full variable domain, completed using reference TRBV14 and TRBJ1-5, is EAGVTQFPSHSVIEKGQTVTLRCDPISGHDNLYWYRRVMGKEIKFLLHFVKESKQDESGMPNNRFLAERTGGTYSTLKVQPAELEDSGVYFCASSQGGQSGNQPQHFGDGTRLSIL.

The CDR3 bases are TGTGCCAGCAGCGAATTGACAGGGAACACCGGGGAGCTGTTTTTT. Translated: CASSELTGNTGELFF. The rearrangement uses TRBV2 and TRBJ2-2; TRBD1 might be the D (6 bases). CDR1 is SNHLY, CDR2 FYNNEI, per germline. The ends were cut back, 6 bases at V and 1 base at J, with 12 bases in the middle. The CDR3 is 15 residues long. Based on the CDR3 plus reference TRBV2 and TRBJ2-2, the full variable domain is EPEVTQTPSHQVTQMGQEVILRCVPISNHLYFYWYRQILGQKVEFLVSFYNNEISEKSEIFDDQFSVERPDGSNFTLKIRSTKLEDSAMYFCASSELTGNTGELFFGEGSRLTVL.

This clone was seen only a few times. One base away lies a much larger clone, so this may be a sequencing read error. Other DNA sequences in the same sample also yield this CDR3. The CDR3 sequence is CASSLQETQYF. The CDR3 coding sequence is TGTGCCAGCAGCTTACAAGAGACCCAGTACTTC. J is TRBJ2-5 and V is TRBV7-6; no clear D gene. The CDR3 has 11 residues. Trimming removed 2 bases at V and 2 bases at J, with 0 bases between. Germline values: CDR1 SGHVS, CDR2 FNYEAQ.

The V call is TRBV4-2, the J call TRBJ2-3; TRBD2 matches 10 bases. Germline loops: CDR1 LGHNA, CDR2 YNFKEQ. CDR3 length equals 17 residues. Trimming took 1 base from V and 6 from J; bases not matched to a gene: 10. This CDR3 reads CASSQALPSGSGDTQYF. CDR3 bases: TGTGCCAGCAGCCAAGCACTTCCTAGCGGGAGTGGGGATACGCAGTATTTT.

The chain recombines TRBV7-2 with TRBJ1-1; the D is unclear. This CDR3 is built from 12 residues. From germline, CDR1 is SGHTA and CDR2 FQGNSA. Trimming removed 5 bases at V and 2 bases at J, with 6 bases between. This CDR3 is CASSALNTEAFF. For the CDR3, the DNA is TGTGCCAGCAGCGCTTTAAACACTGAAGCTTTCTTT.

This clone came up a few times. The J gene is TRBJ2-1, the V gene TRBV28; a weak D match, TRBD1 (6 bases). The V end was cut by 8 bases, the J end by 0 bases, with 11 bases between. This CDR3 spans 14 amino acids. Germline V CDR1 and CDR2: MDHEN, SYDVKM. The CDR3 DNA sequence: TGTGCCAGCTTGAACAGGGTCTCCTACAATGAGCAGTTCTTC. Amino acids: CASLNRVSYNEQFF.

The J gene is TRBJ2-7, the V gene TRBV29-1; perhaps D is TRBD1 or TRBD2 (5 bases each). The CDR3 consists of 13 residues. V was clipped by 5 bases and J by 5 bases, with 16 bases between them. Per the germline V gene, CDR1 is SQVTM and CDR2 is ANQGSEA. Here the CDR3 reads CSVSGTMGNEQYF. The CDR3 nucleotides read TGCAGCGTTTCGGGGACGATGGGGAACGAGCAGTACTTC.

This sequence joins TRBV19 and TRBJ2-1; TRBD1 matches 12 bases. The V gene end was trimmed by 5 bases and the J gene end by 7 bases; junction bases not matched to a gene: 9. The CDR3 length is 16 residues. CDR1 is LNHDA, CDR2 SQIVND, per germline (reference sequence). Here the CDR3 reads CASSAMGQGALNEQFF. The CDR3 DNA is TGTGCCAGTAGTGCCATGGGACAGGGGGCCTTGAATGAGCAGTTCTTC.

The chain combines TRBV5-1 with TRBJ2-3; D not resolved. V lost 0 bases and J lost 1, with 6 bases in between. The germline V gene encodes CDR1 SGHRS and CDR2 YFSETQ. CDR3 length equals 14 residues. CDR3 residues: CASSLDSRTDTQYF. The CDR3 nucleotides are TGCGCCAGCAGCTTGGACAGCCGCACAGATACGCAGTATTTT.

The rearrangement joins TRBV7-3 to TRBJ2-7; D gene unclear. V was cut by 0 bases and J by 5 bases, with 8 bases left in between. The CDR3 totals 13 residues. Looked up from germline, CDR1 is SGHTA and CDR2 is FQGTGA. The CDR3 region is CASSLTLRHEQYF. CDR3 nucleotides: TGTGCCAGCAGCTTAACCCTACGGCACGAGCAGTACTTC.

This clone was counted only a few times. The V and J genes are TRBV29-1 and TRBJ2-5, with D unresolved. Germline V gives CDR1 SQVTM, CDR2 ANQGSEA. Trimming took 4 bases from V and 4 from J, leaving 4 bases between them. This CDR3 has 10 residues. The DNA of the CDR3 is TGCAGCGTTGGAATAGAGACCCAGTACTTC. Its protein product is CSVGIETQYF.

Only a few counts were recorded for this clone. The V gene is TRBV30, the J gene TRBJ1-1, with D possibly being TRBD1 (5 bases). Germline CDR1 reads GTSNPN; CDR2 reads SVGIG (reference sequence). CDR3 length: 14 residues. Trimming removed 0 bases at V and 5 bases at J, with 13 bases between. This CDR3 is CAWSVLIGGTEAFF. CDR3 sequence (DNA): TGTGCCTGGAGTGTATTAATTGGGGGTACTGAAGCTTTCTTT.